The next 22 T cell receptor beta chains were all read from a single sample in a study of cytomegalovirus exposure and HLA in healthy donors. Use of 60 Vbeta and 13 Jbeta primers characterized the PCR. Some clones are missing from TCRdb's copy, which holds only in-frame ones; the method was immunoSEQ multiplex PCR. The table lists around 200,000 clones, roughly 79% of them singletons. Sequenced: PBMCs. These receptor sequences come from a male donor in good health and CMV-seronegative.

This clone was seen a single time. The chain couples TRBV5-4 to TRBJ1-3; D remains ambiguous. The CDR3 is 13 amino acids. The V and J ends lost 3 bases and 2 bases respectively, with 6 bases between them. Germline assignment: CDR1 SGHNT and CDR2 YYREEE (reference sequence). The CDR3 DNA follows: TGTGCCAGCAGCTGGGAGGCTGGAAACACCATATATTTT. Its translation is CASSWEAGNTIYF.

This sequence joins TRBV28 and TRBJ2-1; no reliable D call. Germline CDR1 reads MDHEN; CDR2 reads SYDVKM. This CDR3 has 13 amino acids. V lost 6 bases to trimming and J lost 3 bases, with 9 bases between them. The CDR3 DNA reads TGTGCCAGCAGACCTGACAACTACAATGAGCAGTTCTTC. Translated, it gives CASRPDNYNEQFF.

The CDR3 reads CASRQGFEQYF. The CDR3, as DNA: TGTGCCAGCAGACAGGGCTTCGAGCAGTACTTC. The chain recombines TRBV19 with TRBJ2-7; TRBD1 agrees at 7 bases. The germline CDR1 and CDR2 sequences are LNHDA and SQIVND (reference sequence). This CDR3 has 11 amino acids. With 9 bases clipped from V and 6 bases from J, the junction kept 5 bases outside the gene matches.

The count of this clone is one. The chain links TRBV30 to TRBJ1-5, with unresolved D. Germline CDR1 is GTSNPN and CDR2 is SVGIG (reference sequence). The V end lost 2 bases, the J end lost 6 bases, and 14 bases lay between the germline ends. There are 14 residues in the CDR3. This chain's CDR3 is CAWSFPAAGQPQHF. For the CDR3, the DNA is TGTGCCTGGAGTTTCCCCGCCGCGGGTCAGCCCCAGCATTTT.

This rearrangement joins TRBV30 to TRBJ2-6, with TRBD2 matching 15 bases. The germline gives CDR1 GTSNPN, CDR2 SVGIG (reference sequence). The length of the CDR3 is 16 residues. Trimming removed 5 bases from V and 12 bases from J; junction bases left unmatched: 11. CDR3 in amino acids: CAWVRGLAGGPGVLTF. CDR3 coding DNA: TGTGCCTGGGTTCGGGGACTAGCGGGAGGACCCGGCGTCCTGACTTTC.

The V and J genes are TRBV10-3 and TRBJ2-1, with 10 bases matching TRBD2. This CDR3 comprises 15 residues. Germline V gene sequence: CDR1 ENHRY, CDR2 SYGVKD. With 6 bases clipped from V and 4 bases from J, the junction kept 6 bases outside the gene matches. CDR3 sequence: CAISYGLADYNEQFF. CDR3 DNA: TGTGCCATCAGCTATGGACTAGCGGATTACAATGAGCAGTTCTTC.

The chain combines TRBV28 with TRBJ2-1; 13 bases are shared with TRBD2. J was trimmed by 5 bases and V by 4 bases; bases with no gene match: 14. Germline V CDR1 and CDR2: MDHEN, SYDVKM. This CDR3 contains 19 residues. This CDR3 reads CASSSRTSGSVPSNNEQFF. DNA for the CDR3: TGTGCCAGCAGTTCTCGGACTAGCGGGAGCGTTCCGTCAAACAATGAGCAGTTCTTC.

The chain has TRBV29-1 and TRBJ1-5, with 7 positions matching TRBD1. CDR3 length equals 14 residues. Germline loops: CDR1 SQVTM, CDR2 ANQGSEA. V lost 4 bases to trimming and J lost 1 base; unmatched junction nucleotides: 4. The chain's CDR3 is CSVVQGTSNQPQHF. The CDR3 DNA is TGCAGCGTTGTACAGGGGACGAGCAATCAGCCCCAGCATTTT.

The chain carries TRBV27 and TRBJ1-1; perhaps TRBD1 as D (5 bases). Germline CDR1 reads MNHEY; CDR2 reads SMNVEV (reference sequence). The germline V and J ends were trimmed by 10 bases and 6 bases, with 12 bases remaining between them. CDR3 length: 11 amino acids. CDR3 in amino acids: CATQRGAEAFF. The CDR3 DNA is TGTGCCACGCAACGGGGGGCTGAAGCTTTCTTT.

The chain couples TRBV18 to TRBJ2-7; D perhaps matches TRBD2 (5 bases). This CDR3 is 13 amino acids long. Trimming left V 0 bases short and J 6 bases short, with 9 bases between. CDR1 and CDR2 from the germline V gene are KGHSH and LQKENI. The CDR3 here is CASSPPGGGEQYF. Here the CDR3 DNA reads TGTGCCAGCTCACCACCCGGAGGAGGCGAGCAGTACTTC.

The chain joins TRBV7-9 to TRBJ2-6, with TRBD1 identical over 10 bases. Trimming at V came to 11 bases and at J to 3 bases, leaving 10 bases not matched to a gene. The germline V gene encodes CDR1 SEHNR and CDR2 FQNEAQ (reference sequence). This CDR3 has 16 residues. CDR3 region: CAAHPGQGLGANVLTF. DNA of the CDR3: TGTGCCGCCCACCCGGGACAGGGGCTTGGGGCCAACGTCCTGACTTTC.

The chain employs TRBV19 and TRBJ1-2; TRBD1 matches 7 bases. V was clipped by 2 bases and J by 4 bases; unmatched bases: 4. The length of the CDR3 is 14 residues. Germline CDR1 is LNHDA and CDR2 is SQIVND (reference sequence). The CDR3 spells CASSIQGQTYGYTF. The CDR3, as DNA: TGTGCCAGTAGTATACAGGGACAGACCTATGGCTACACCTTC.

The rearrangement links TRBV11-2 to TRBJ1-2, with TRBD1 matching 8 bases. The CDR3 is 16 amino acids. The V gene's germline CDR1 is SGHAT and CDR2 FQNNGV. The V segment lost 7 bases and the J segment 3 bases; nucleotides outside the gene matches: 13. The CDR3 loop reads CASTTFGRGQHYGYTF. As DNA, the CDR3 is TGTGCCAGCACCACATTTGGCAGGGGGCAACACTATGGCTACACCTTC.

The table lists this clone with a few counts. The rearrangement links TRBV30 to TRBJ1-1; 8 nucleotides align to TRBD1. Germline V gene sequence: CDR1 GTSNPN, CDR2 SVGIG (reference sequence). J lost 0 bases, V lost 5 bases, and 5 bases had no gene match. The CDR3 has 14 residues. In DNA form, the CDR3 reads TGTGCCTGGGGGACAGGAACCATGAACACTGAAGCTTTCTTT. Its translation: CAWGTGTMNTEAFF.

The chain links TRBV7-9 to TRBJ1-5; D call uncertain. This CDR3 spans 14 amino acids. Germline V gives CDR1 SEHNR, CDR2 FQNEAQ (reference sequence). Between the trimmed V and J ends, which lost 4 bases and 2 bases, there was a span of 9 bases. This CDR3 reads CASSSREGNQPQHF. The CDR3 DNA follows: TGTGCCAGCAGCTCCCGGGAAGGCAATCAGCCCCAGCATTTT.

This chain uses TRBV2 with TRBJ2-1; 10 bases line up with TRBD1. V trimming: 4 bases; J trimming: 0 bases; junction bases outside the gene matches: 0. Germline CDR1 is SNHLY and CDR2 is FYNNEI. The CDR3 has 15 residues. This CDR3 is CASSGTGGSYNEQFF. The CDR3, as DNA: TGTGCCAGCAGTGGGACAGGGGGCTCCTACAATGAGCAGTTCTTC.

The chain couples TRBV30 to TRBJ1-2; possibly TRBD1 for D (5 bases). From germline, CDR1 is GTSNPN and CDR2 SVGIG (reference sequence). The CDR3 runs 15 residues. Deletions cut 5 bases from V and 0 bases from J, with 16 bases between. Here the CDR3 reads CAWGPFDRTNYGYTF. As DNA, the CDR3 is TGTGCCTGGGGCCCATTTGACAGAACTAACTATGGCTACACCTTC.

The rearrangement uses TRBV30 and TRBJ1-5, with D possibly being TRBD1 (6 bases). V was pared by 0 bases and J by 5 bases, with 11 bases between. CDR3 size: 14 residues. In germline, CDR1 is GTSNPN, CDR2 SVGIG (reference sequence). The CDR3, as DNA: TGTGCCTGGAGTGTAACAGGGAAGTATCAGCCCCAGCATTTT. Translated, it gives CAWSVTGKYQPQHF.

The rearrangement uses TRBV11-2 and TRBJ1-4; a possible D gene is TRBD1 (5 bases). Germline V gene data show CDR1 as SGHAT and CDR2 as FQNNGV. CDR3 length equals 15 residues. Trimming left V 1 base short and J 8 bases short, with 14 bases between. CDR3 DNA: TGTGCCAGCAGCTTAGGCTCGGCAGGGCCAGAAAAACTGTTTTTT. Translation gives CASSLGSAGPEKLFF.

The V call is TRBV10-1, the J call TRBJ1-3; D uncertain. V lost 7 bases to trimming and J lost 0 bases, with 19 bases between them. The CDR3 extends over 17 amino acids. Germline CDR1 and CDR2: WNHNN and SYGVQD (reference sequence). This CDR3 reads CASIYVGRSYSGNTIYF. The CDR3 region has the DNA TGCGCCAGCATCTACGTCGGCAGGTCATACTCTGGAAACACCATATATTTT.

The CDR3 DNA is TGTGCCAGCAGCGAGGGTAACTATGGCTACACCTTC. This encodes CASSEGNYGYTF. The chain joins TRBV6-5 to TRBJ1-2, with D hard to call. This CDR3 has 12 residues. Germline V gene sequence: CDR1 MNHEY, CDR2 SVGAGI. Trimming pared 6 bases from V and 1 base from J, leaving 6 bases between.

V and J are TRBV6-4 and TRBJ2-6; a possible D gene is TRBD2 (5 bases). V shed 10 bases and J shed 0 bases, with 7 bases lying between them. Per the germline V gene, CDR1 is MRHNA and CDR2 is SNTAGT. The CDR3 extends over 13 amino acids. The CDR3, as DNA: TGTGCCACCCGGGGCTCTGGGGCCAACGTCCTGACTTTC. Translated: CATRGSGANVLTF.